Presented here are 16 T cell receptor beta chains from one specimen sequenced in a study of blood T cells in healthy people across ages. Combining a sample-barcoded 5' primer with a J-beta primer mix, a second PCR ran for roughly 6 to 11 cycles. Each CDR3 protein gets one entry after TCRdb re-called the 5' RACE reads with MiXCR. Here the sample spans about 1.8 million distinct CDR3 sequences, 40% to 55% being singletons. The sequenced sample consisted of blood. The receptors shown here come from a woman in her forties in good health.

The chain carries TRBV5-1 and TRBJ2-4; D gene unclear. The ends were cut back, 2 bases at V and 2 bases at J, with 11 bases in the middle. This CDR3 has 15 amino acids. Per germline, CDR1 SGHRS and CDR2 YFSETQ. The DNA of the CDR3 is TGCGCCAGCAGCTTCCAGCTCGGGTCCAAAAACATTCAGTACTTC. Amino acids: CASSFQLGSKNIQYF.

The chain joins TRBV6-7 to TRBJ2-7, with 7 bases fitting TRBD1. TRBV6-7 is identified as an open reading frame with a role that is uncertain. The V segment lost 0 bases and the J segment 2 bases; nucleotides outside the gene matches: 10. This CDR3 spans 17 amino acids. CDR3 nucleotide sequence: TGTGCCAGCAGTTACTCGGGACAGCTCTTTATCACCTACGAGCAGTACTTC. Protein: CASSYSGQLFITYEQYF.

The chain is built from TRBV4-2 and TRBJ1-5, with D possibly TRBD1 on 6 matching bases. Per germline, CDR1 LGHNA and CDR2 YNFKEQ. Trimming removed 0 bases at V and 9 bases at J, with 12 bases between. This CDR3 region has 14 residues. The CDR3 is CASSQEGGSGPQHF. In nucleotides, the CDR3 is TGTGCCAGCAGCCAAGAAGGGGGGTCTGGGCCCCAGCATTTT.

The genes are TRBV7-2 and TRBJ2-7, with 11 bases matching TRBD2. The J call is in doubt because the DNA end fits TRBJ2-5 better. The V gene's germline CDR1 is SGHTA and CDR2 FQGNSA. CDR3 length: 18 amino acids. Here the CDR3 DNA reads TGTGCCAGCAGCCCGCAAGTTTCGGTAGCGGGGGGGTTCGGGACCCAGTACTTC. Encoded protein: CASSPQVSVAGGFGTQYF.

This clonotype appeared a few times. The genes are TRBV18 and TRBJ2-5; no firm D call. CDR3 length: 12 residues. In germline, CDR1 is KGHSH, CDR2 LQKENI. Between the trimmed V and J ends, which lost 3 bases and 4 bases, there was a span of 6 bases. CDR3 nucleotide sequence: TGTGCCAGCTCACCGTACGTAGAGACCCAGTACTTC. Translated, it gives CASSPYVETQYF.

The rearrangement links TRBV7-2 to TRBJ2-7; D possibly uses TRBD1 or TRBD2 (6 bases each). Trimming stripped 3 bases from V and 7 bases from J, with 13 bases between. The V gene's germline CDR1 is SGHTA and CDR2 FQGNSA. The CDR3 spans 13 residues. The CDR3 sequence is CASSFKGGGEQYF. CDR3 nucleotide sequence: TGTGCCAGCAGCTTTAAGGGGGGTGGTGAGCAGTACTTC. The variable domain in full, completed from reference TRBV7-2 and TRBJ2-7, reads GAGVSQSPSNKVTEKGKDVELRCDPISGHTALYWYRQSLGQGLEFLIYFQGNSAPDKSGLPSDRFSAERTGGSVSTLTIQRTQQEDSAVYLCASSFKGGGEQYFGPGTRLTVT.

Here the CDR3 DNA reads TGTGCCAGCAGCTTACTTAGGCAGAGCACAGATACGCAGTATTTT. Residues: CASSLLRQSTDTQYF. The chain carries TRBV7-9 and TRBJ2-3, with D unresolved. Germline V lookup: CDR1 SEHNR, CDR2 FQNEAQ (reference sequence). Deletions cut 2 bases from V and 0 bases from J, with 9 bases between. The length of the CDR3 is 15 residues. Looking up the rest from reference TRBV7-9 and TRBJ2-3 gives the full variable domain: DTGVSQNPRHKITKRGQNVTFRCDPISEHNRLYWYRQTLGQGPEFLTYFQNEAQLEKSRLLSDRFSAERPKGSFSTLEIQRTEQGDSAMYLCASSLLRQSTDTQYFGPGTRLTVL.

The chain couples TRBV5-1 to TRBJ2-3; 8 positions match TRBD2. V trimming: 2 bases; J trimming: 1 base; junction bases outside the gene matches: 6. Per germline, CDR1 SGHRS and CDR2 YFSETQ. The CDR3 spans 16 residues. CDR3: CASSFGDSGGTDTQYF. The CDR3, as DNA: TGCGCCAGCAGCTTCGGTGATAGCGGGGGCACAGATACGCAGTATTTT.

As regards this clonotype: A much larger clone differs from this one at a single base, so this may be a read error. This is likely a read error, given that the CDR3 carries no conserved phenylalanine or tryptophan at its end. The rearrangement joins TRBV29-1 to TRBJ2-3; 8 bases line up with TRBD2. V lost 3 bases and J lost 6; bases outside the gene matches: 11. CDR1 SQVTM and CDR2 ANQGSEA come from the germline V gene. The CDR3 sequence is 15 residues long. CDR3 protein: CSVETGGLVSDTQYL. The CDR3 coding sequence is TGCAGCGTTGAGACGGGGGGGCTCGTTAGTGATACGCAGTATCTT.

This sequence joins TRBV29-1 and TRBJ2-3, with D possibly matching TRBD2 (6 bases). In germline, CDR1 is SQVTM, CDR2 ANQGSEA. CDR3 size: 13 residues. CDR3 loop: CSSGGASTDTQYF. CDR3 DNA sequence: TGCAGTTCCGGCGGGGCTAGCACAGATACGCAGTATTTT.

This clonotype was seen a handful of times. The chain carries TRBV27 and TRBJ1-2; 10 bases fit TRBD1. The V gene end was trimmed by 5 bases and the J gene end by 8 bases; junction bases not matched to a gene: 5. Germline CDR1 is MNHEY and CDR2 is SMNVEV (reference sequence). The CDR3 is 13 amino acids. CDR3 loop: CASSTGTGEGYTF. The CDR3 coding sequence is TGTGCCAGCAGTACCGGGACAGGGGAAGGCTACACCTTC.

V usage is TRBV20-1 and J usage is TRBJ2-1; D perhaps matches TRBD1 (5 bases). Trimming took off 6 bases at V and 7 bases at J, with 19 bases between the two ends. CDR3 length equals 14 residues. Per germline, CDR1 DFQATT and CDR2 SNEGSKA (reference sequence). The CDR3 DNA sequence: TGCAGTGCCAACCCTGGGGCCCTAGGGAATGAGCAGTTCTTC. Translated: CSANPGALGNEQFF.

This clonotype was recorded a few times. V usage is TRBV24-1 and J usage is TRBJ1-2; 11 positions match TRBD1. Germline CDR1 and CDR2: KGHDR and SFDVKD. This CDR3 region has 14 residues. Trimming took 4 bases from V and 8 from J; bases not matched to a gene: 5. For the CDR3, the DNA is TGTGCCACCAGTGAGGGGGACAGGGGGGACGGCTACACCTTC. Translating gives CATSEGDRGDGYTF.

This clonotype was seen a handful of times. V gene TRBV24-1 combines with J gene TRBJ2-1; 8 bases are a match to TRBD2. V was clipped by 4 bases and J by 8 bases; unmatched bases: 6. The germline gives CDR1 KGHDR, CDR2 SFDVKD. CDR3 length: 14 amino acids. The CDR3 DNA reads TGTGCCACCAGTGACCCGGGACTAGGGGATGAGCAGTTCTTC. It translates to CATSDPGLGDEQFF.

For the CDR3, the DNA is TGTGCCAGCAGCGTACCGTACCAGGGGACGGCGGGATCCTATAGCACAGATACGCAGTATTTT. Translating it yields CASSVPYQGTAGSYSTDTQYF. The rearrangement links TRBV9 to TRBJ2-3, with D perhaps being TRBD1 or TRBD2 (6 bases each). This CDR3 region has 21 residues. Germline loops: CDR1 SGDLS, CDR2 YYNGEE. V was cut by 1 base and J by 0 bases, with 27 bases left in between.

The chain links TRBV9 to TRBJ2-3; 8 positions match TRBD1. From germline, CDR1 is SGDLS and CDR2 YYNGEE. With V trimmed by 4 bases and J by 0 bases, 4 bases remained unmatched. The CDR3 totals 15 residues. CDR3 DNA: TGTGCCAGCAGCTTCCGGACAGGGAGCACAGATACGCAGTATTTT. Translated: CASSFRTGSTDTQYF.